The rows below give T cell receptor beta chains drawn from one sample of a study of identical twins. Via MiXCR, TCRdb re-called the 5' RACE reads, giving one row per CDR3 protein. Of around 250,000 distinct CDR3 sequences in the sample, 6.5% to 9.5% were seen once. A further study also used this sample, focusing on yellow fever vaccine responses in identical twins.

Sequenced sample: CD8+ T cells sorted from blood. These receptors were collected from a woman between 18 and 29 years old in good health. Each CDR3 is given with its conserved first and last residue. The order of the fields is CDR3 protein, D gene, J gene, V gene. D genes are given only for firm matches.

CATINEEAFF	NA	TRBJ1-1	TRBV2
CASRPRGSGGELFF	NA	TRBJ2-2	TRBV7-9
CASSHSAGNTEAFF	NA	TRBJ1-1	TRBV6-4
CASSLVGQDEGYTF	TRBD1	TRBJ1-2	TRBV7-2
CASSETGHATNEKLFF	NA	TRBJ1-4	TRBV25-1
CASTPLMGYNEQFF	NA	TRBJ2-1	TRBV27
CSASDWDTEAFF	NA	TRBJ1-1	TRBV20-1
CASTKWQGAGYEQFF	TRBD1	TRBJ2-1	TRBV6-1
CSVEDLGQPKNTEAFF	TRBD1	TRBJ1-1	TRBV29-1
CASSPGYEGYTF	NA	TRBJ1-2	TRBV18
CSAKGRNQEEQYF	NA	TRBJ2-7	TRBV29-1
CSAKGSGKTYEQYF	TRBD2	TRBJ2-7	TRBV20-1
CASPHDNKNIQYF	NA	TRBJ2-4	TRBV10-1
CATSTRILTQETQYF	NA	TRBJ2-5	TRBV15
CASSLEAGTSTDTQYF	NA	TRBJ2-3	TRBV5-1
CASRTGSSYEQYF	NA	TRBJ2-7	TRBV12-3/TRBV12-4
CASSDGRNNEQFF	TRBD2	TRBJ2-1	TRBV25-1
CASSEGEGPRTGELFF	TRBD2	TRBJ2-2	TRBV25-1
CSASLGLAGVTGELFF	TRBD2	TRBJ2-2	TRBV20-1
CASRSTSGGSHEQFF	TRBD2	TRBJ2-1	TRBV7-9
CASSRGDGTIIPQQYF	NA	TRBJ2-7	TRBV7-6
CASSLGTINEQFF	NA	TRBJ2-1	TRBV7-8
CASSEGDDNHYEQYF	NA	TRBJ2-7	TRBV2
CSSSGLGVVEQFF	TRBD2	TRBJ2-1	TRBV20-1
CASSFRLAGHNEQFF	TRBD2	TRBJ2-1	TRBV5-5
CSVDQGQGSTGELFF	NA	TRBJ2-2	TRBV29-1
CASSLVADSYEQYF	NA	TRBJ2-7	TRBV4-1
CASSDVGGPGELFF	TRBD2	TRBJ2-2	TRBV6-1
CASSYGVAETQYF	NA	TRBJ2-5	TRBV6-5
CAITGDTGELFF	NA	TRBJ2-2	TRBV10-3
CASSLGLAGGPLGNEQFF	TRBD2	TRBJ2-1	TRBV12-3/TRBV12-4
CASAQGESNTGELFF	TRBD1	TRBJ2-2	TRBV18
CASSLVETGTDTQYF	NA	TRBJ2-3	TRBV7-8
CASSKTSFSYNEQFF	NA	TRBJ2-1	TRBV27
CSVEQGAGELFF	NA	TRBJ2-2	TRBV29-1
CAGLGDQGQISNQPQHF	NA	TRBJ1-5	TRBV25-1
CASTGGYEQYF	NA	TRBJ2-7	TRBV25-1
CATSKGQFNEQFF	NA	TRBJ2-1	TRBV15
CASSYSSGSSDEQYF	TRBD2	TRBJ2-7	TRBV6-2/TRBV6-3
CASGEGDYEQYF	NA	TRBJ2-7	TRBV12-5
CASSHRDYDTDTQYF	TRBD2	TRBJ2-3	TRBV7-9
CASSLGLAGSDTQYF	TRBD2	TRBJ2-3	TRBV11-2
CASSAIGAGDTWGYEQYF	TRBD2	TRBJ2-7	TRBV5-1
CASSQGPTGNQPQHF	TRBD1	TRBJ1-5	TRBV4-2
CASSPRTSATYEQYF	TRBD2	TRBJ2-7	TRBV7-2
CSATSGGFHEQFF	TRBD2	TRBJ2-1	TRBV20-1